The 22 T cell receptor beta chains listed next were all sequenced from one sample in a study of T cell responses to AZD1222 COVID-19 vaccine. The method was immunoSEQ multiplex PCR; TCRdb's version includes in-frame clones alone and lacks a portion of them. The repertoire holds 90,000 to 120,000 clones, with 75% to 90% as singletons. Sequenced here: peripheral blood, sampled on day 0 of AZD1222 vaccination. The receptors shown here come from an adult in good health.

DNA for the CDR3: TGTGCCAGCAGCTTGGCGGACGGGTCCTACGAGCAGTACTTC. It yields the protein CASSLADGSYEQYF. V is TRBV5-5 and J is TRBJ2-7; no firm D call. Trimming pared 0 bases from V and 1 base from J, leaving 8 bases between. The CDR3 has 14 amino acids. The germline V gene has CDR1 SGHKS and CDR2 YYEKEE (reference sequence).

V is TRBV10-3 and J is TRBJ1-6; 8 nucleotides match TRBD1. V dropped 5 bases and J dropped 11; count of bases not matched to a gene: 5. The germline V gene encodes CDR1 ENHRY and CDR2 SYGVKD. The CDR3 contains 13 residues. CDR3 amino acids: CAISPGQGPPLHF. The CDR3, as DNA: TGTGCCATCAGTCCAGGACAGGGTCCACCCCTCCACTTT.

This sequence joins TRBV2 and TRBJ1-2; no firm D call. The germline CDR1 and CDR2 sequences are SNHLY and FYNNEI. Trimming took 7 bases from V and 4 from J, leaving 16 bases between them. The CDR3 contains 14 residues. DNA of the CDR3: TGTGCCAGCACCGGAGGGAGTCGCCGCTATGGCTACACCTTC. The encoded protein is CASTGGSRRYGYTF.

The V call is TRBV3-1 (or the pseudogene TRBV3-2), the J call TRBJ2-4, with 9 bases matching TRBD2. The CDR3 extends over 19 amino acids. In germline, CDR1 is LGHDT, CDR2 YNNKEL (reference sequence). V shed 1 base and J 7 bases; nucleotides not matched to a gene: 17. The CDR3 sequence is CASSQAPQTGTSSGNIQYF. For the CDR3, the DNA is TGTGCCAGCAGCCAAGCCCCCCAGACGGGGACTAGCAGCGGCAACATTCAGTACTTC.

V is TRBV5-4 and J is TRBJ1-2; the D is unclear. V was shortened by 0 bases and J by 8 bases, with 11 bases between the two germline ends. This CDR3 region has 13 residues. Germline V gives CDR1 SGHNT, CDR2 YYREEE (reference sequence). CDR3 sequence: CASSLVGPLGYTF. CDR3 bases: TGTGCCAGCAGCTTGGTCGGGCCCTTAGGCTACACCTTC.

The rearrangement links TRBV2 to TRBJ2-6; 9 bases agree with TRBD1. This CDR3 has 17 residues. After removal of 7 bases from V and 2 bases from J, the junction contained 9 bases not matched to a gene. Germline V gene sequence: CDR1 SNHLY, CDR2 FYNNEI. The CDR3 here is CASNPGQGVPGANVLTF. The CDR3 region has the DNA TGTGCCAGCAACCCGGGACAGGGTGTTCCTGGGGCCAACGTCCTGACTTTC.

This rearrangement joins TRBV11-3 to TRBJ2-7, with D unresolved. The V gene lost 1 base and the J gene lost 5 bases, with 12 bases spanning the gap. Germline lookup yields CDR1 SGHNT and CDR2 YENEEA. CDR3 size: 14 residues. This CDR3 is CASSLGSTTHEQYF. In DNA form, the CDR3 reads TGTGCCAGCAGCTTAGGCTCCACAACCCACGAGCAGTACTTC.

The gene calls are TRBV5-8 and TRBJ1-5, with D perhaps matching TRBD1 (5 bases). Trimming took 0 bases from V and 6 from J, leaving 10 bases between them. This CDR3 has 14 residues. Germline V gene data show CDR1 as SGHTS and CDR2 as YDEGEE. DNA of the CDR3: TGTGCCAGCAGCTTGGGGGGGGAGATTCAGCCCCAGCATTTT. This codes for CASSLGGEIQPQHF.

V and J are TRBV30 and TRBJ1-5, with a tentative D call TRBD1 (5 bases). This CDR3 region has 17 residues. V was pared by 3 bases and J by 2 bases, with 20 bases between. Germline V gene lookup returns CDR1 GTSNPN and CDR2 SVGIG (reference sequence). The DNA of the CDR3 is TGTGCCTGGAGCCCCTTAATTGATGGGGGAGGCAATCAGCCCCAGCATTTT. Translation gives CAWSPLIDGGGNQPQHF.

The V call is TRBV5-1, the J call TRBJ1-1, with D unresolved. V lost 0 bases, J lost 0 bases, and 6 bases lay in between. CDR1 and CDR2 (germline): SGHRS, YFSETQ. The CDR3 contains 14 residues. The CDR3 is CASSLGDMNTEAFF. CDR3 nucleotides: TGCGCCAGCAGCTTGGGCGACATGAACACTGAAGCTTTCTTT.

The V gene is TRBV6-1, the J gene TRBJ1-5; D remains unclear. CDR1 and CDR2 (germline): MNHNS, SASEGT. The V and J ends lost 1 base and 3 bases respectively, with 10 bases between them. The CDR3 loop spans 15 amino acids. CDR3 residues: CASSEDGQINQPQHF. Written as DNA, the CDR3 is TGTGCCAGCAGTGAAGATGGGCAAATCAATCAGCCCCAGCATTTT.

In DNA, the CDR3 is TGTGCCAGCAGTAACGTGGGGGGATCAGATACGCAGTATTTT. This codes for CASSNVGGSDTQYF. V and J are TRBV6-5 and TRBJ2-3; D might be TRBD2 (6 bases). The CDR3 consists of 14 residues. Germline CDR1 MNHEY, CDR2 SVGAGI. Deletions cut 5 bases from V and 4 bases from J, with 13 bases between.

The CDR3 loop is CASSLVRAETQYF. The CDR3 coding sequence is TGTGCCAGCAGTTTGGTTCGCGCGGAGACCCAGTACTTC. The genes are TRBV12-3 or TRBV12-4 and TRBJ2-5; no clear D. V dropped 3 bases and J dropped 5 bases, with 10 bases sitting between them. This CDR3 is built from 13 residues.

The CDR3 nucleotides read TGTGCCAGCAGTTCCCCGGGGGAGGCTGGCTACACCTTC. Protein: CASSSPGEAGYTF. This chain uses TRBV27 with TRBJ1-2, with D possibly TRBD1 on 5 matching bases. This CDR3 spans 13 amino acids. Trimming left V 4 bases short and J 7 bases short, with 13 bases between. Germline assignment: CDR1 MNHEY and CDR2 SMNVEV (reference sequence).

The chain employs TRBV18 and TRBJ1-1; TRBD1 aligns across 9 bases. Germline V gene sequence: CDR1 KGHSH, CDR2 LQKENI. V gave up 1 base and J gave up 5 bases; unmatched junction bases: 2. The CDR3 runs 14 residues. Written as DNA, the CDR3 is TGTGCCAGCTCACCACTGGACAGGGGTACTGAAGCTTTCTTT. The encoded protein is CASSPLDRGTEAFF.

The CDR3 sequence is CASSMEGRGIDTQYF. The CDR3, as DNA: TGTGCCAGTAGTATGGAGGGCCGGGGTATAGATACGCAGTATTTT. This chain uses TRBV19 with TRBJ2-3; TRBD2 is a possible D gene (6 bases). Trimming removed 3 bases from V and 5 bases from J, with 15 bases in between. Germline V gene sequence: CDR1 LNHDA, CDR2 SQIVND (reference sequence). The CDR3 length is 15 residues.

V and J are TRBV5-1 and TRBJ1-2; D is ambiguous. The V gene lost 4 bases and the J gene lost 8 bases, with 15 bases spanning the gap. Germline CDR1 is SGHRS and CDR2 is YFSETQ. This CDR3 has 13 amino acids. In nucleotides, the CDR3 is TGCGCCAGCAGCGCGGACCTTGTGGGAGGCTACACCTTC. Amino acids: CASSADLVGGYTF.

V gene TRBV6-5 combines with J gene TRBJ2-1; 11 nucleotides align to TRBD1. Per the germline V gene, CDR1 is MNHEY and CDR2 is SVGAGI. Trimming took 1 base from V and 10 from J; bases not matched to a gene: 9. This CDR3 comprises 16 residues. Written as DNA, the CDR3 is TGTGCCAGCAGTTACTGGGGGGACAGGGGGAATGGGGAGCAGTTCTTC. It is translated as CASSYWGDRGNGEQFF.

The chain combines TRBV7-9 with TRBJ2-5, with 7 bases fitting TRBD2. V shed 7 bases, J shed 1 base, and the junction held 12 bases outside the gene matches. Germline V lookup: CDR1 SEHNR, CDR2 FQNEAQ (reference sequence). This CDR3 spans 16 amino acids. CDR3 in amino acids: CASNRGEWGFQETQYF. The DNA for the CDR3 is TGTGCCAGCAACCGGGGGGAGTGGGGGTTCCAAGAGACCCAGTACTTC.

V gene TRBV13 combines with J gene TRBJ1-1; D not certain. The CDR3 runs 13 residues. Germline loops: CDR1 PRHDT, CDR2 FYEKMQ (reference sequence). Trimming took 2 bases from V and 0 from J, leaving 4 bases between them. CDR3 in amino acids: CASSLSLNTEAFF. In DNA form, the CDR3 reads TGTGCCAGCAGCTTATCCCTGAACACTGAAGCTTTCTTT. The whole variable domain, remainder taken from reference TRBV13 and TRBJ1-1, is AAGVIQSPRHLIKEKRETATLKCYPIPRHDTVYWYQQGPGQDPQFLISFYEKMQSDKGSIPDRFSAQQFSDYHSELNMSSLELGDSALYFCASSLSLNTEAFFGQGTRLTVV.

The CDR3 DNA reads TGCGCCAGCAGCCTGGGACAGGGGGCGAGCGAGCAGTACTTC. Protein: CASSLGQGASEQYF. This chain connects TRBV4-1 to TRBJ2-7, with 12 bases identical to TRBD1. The CDR3 covers 14 residues. CDR1 and CDR2 from the germline V gene are MGHRA and YSYEKL. With V trimmed by 4 bases and J by 6 bases, 4 bases remained unmatched.

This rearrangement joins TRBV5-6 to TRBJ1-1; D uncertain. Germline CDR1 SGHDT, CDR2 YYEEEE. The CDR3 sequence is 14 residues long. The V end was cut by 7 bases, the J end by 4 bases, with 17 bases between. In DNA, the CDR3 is TGTGCCAGCGCTTTGAGCTCCGGGGTCACTGAAGCTTTCTTT. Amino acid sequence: CASALSSGVTEAFF.